The table lists the clone carrying this T cell receptor beta chain with many counts. Antigen specificity is unknown. V dropped 5 bases and J dropped 5 bases, with 10 bases sitting between them. Looked up from germline, CDR1 is SGHNT and CDR2 is YYREEE (reference sequence). This CDR3 spans 13 amino acids. The data are from a study of CD8+ T cells in alopecia areata. Study conclusions and caveats: Across lesional scalp, and particularly alopecia totalis/universalis, clonality surpassed that of normal scalp.

RNA extraction was followed by reverse transcription into cDNA, which acted as the sequencing template. Sequencing was performed with immunoSEQ multiplex PCR; in TCRdb, only in-frame clones are kept and a portion is missing. The data hold about 120,000 clones, with approximately 48% observed a single time. The chain uses TRBV5-4 and TRBJ2-2; D not certain. Specimen: CD8+ T cells sorted from blood, collected at week 0. This receptor was obtained from a human donor with alopecia areata. The CDR3 DNA sequence: TGTGCCAGCAGTCTACTACTAACCGGGGAGCTGTTTTTT. Translation gives CASSLLLTGELFF.